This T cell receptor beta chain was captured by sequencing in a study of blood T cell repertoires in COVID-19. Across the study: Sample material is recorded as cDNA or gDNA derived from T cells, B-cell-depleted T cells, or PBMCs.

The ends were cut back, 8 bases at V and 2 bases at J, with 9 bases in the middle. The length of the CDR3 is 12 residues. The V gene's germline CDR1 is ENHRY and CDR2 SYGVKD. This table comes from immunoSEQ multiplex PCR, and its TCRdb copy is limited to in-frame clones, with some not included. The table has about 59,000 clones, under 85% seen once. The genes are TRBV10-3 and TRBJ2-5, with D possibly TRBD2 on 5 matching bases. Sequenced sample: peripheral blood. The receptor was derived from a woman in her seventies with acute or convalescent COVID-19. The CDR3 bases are TGTGCCATCGCGAGGGTACAAGAGACCCAGTACTTC. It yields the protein CAIARVQETQYF.